One T cell receptor beta chain is described in this entry. Its antigen is not known. The record originates from a study of T-cell reconstitution after alpha-beta-depleted transplantation in children. Study-wide points: Day-60 TCRbeta diversity that was high in some patients was derived from surviving recipient T cells and thymic progenitors. Reportedly, only several hundred clones from non-depleted graft cells drove alpha-beta T-cell counts at about two months.

Germline V lookup: CDR1 SQVTM, CDR2 ANQGSEA. V shed 7 bases and J 5 bases; nucleotides not matched to a gene: 9. This CDR3 region has 14 residues. Molecular barcoding with unique molecular identifiers was used for the TCRbeta library. TCRdb called the PCR reads again in MiXCR, with one record for every CDR3 protein. The data show about 580,000 distinct CDR3 sequences, with 25% to 30% seen just once and less than 40% held by the top ten. This chain uses TRBV29-1 with TRBJ2-1; 9 bases are shared with TRBD2. The sequence came from a boy under three years old with Wiskott-Aldrich syndrome, due to receive a stem cell transplant. Here the sequenced sample was PBMCs, taken before TCRalphabeta/CD19-depleted stem cell transplant. CDR3 region: CSASGTSGNNEQFF. The CDR3 bases are TGCAGCGCTAGCGGGACCTCCGGAAACAATGAGCAGTTCTTC.